The 18 T cell receptor beta chains presented below share a single source sample, sequenced in a study of T cell changes during pregnancy in multiple sclerosis. The data were produced by immunoSEQ multiplex PCR, yet TCRdb's version contains in-frame clones alone and is incomplete. The sample shows approximately 59,000 clones, just under 95% of them seen only once. The sample consisted of CD4+ T cells from peripheral blood mononuclear cells, taken before pregnancy. These receptor sequences come from a female donor with multiple sclerosis, enrolled in a pregnancy study.

V gene TRBV6-5 combines with J gene TRBJ2-7; 7 bases line up with TRBD1. This CDR3 comprises 14 residues. Germline CDR1 and CDR2: MNHEY and SVGAGI. The junction had 6 bases not matched to a gene; V was cut back by 1 base and J by 6 bases. CDR3 nucleotide sequence: TGTGCCAGCAGTTACTGGGGGACAGCCTCCGAGCAGTACTTC. As protein: CASSYWGTASEQYF.

This clone was seen a handful of times. The chain has TRBV14 and TRBJ1-1; 8 nucleotides align to TRBD1. Looked up from germline, CDR1 is SGHDN and CDR2 is FVKESK. The CDR3 sequence is 13 residues long. V was pared by 8 bases and J by 1 base, with 3 bases of the junction left unmatched. CDR3 residues: CASSTGGNTEAFF. CDR3 DNA: TGTGCCAGCTCTACAGGGGGGAACACTGAAGCTTTCTTT.

The genes are TRBV13 and TRBJ1-1; TRBD1 agrees at 7 bases. V gave up 9 bases and J gave up 4 bases; unmatched junction bases: 11. Germline V lookup: CDR1 PRHDT, CDR2 FYEKMQ (reference sequence). This CDR3 contains 14 residues. CDR3 in DNA: TGTGCCAGTTACCGACAGGGTGGCATCACTGAAGCTTTCTTT. Its translation is CASYRQGGITEAFF.

This chain uses TRBV2 with TRBJ2-7, with 8 positions matching TRBD1. Germline CDR1 SNHLY, CDR2 FYNNEI. Trimming took 1 base from V and 5 from J; bases not matched to a gene: 4. The CDR3 extends over 14 amino acids. The CDR3 DNA reads TGTGCCAGCAGTGAAGTGACAGGGGCCAACGAGCAGTACTTC. This codes for CASSEVTGANEQYF.

The genes are TRBV28 and TRBJ2-3, with D maybe TRBD2 (6 bases). CDR1 and CDR2 from the germline V gene are MDHEN and SYDVKM. V was cut by 9 bases and J by 0 bases, with 10 bases left in between. The CDR3 contains 13 residues. In nucleotides, the CDR3 is TGTGCCAGAAGAGGGACTAGCACAGATACGCAGTATTTT. This translates into CARRGTSTDTQYF.

The chain joins TRBV4-3 to TRBJ2-1; D not resolved. V was trimmed by 1 base and J by 2 bases, leaving 15 bases between them. This CDR3 is built from 17 residues. Germline V gives CDR1 LGHNA, CDR2 YSLEER. This chain's CDR3 is CASSQAPSTDPYNEQFF. CDR3 in DNA: TGCGCCAGCAGCCAAGCCCCTTCGACTGATCCCTACAATGAGCAGTTCTTC.

The chain couples TRBV9 to TRBJ1-3; D remains ambiguous. CDR1 is SGDLS, CDR2 YYNGEE, per germline. This CDR3 has 12 amino acids. Trimming removed 7 bases at V and 0 bases at J, with 5 bases between. The CDR3 here is CASSGSGNTIYF. The DNA of the CDR3 is TGTGCCAGCTCAGGCTCTGGAAACACCATATATTTT. Full variable domain (remainder filled in from reference TRBV9 and TRBJ1-3): DSGVTQTPKHLITATGQRVTLRCSPRSGDLSVYWYQQSLDQGLQFLIQYYNGEERAKGNILERFSAQQFPDLHSELNLSSLELGDSALYFCASSGSGNTIYFGEGSWLTVV.

This chain connects TRBV6-5 to TRBJ1-2; 7 nucleotides agree with TRBD1. J lost 4 bases, V lost 5 bases, and 7 bases had no gene match. In germline, CDR1 is MNHEY, CDR2 SVGAGI. CDR3 length: 14 amino acids. CDR3 sequence (DNA): TGTGCCAGCAGTAGCAACAGGGGAGGCTATGGCTACACCTTC. Translation: CASSSNRGGYGYTF.

This chain connects TRBV29-1 to TRBJ2-1; TRBD2 matches 13 bases. Germline values: CDR1 SQVTM, CDR2 ANQGSEA. The length of the CDR3 is 12 residues. The CDR3 region has the DNA TGCAGTACCGGGACTAGCGGGACTAAGAAGTTCTTC. Translation: CSTGTSGTKKFF.

The chain uses TRBV28 and TRBJ1-2, with D tentatively TRBD1 (5 bases). Trimming stripped 7 bases from V and 1 base from J, with 10 bases between. Germline V gives CDR1 MDHEN, CDR2 SYDVKM. The CDR3 spans 13 residues. DNA for the CDR3: TGTGCCAGCACCGAGACAGTTAACTATGGCTACACCTTC. Amino acid sequence: CASTETVNYGYTF.

The chain is built from TRBV5-1 and TRBJ2-2; 7 nucleotides agree with TRBD1. The V gene's germline CDR1 is SGHRS and CDR2 YFSETQ. The junction had 4 bases not matched to a gene; V was cut back by 4 bases and J by 7 bases. The CDR3 extends over 13 amino acids. CDR3 DNA sequence: TGCGCCAGCAGCGAGGGGGCCGGCGGGGAGCTGTTTTTT. Amino acid sequence: CASSEGAGGELFF.

V is TRBV6-1 and J is TRBJ1-4, with D hard to call. CDR1 is MNHNS, CDR2 SASEGT, per germline. The CDR3 runs to 13 residues. V shed 8 bases and J shed 0 bases, with 7 bases lying between them. CDR3 region: CASQRATNEKLFF. CDR3 sequence (DNA): TGTGCCAGCCAGAGGGCAACTAATGAAAAACTGTTTTTT.

The gene calls are TRBV27 and TRBJ1-1, with a tentative D call TRBD1 (5 bases). Germline CDR1 reads MNHEY; CDR2 reads SMNVEV (reference sequence). V lost 4 bases to trimming and J lost 4 bases, with 16 bases between them. This CDR3 has 15 amino acids. CDR3 sequence: CASSSNRGGTTEAFF. CDR3 in DNA: TGTGCCAGCAGTTCAAACCGGGGGGGGACCACTGAAGCTTTCTTT.

This rearrangement joins TRBV6-1 to TRBJ1-2; 7 nucleotides line up with TRBD1. There are 13 residues in the CDR3. Germline V gene data show CDR1 as MNHNS and CDR2 as SASEGT. The V gene end was trimmed by 8 bases and the J gene end by 0 bases; junction bases not matched to a gene: 3. For the CDR3, the DNA is TGTGCCAGCGGGGACAGAGCTAACTATGGCTACACCTTC. Its protein is CASGDRANYGYTF.

The J gene is TRBJ2-1, the V gene TRBV5-6; D is possibly TRBD2 (6 bases). Germline CDR1 and CDR2: SGHDT and YYEEEE. V gave up 2 bases and J gave up 7 bases, with 16 bases separating them. There are 15 residues in the CDR3. CDR3 nucleotide sequence: TGTGCCAGCAGCTTCGGCAGGGAGGTGTGGAATGAGCAGTTCTTC. Translated: CASSFGREVWNEQFF.

The V call is TRBV6-1, the J call TRBJ2-7; tentatively, D is TRBD1 (5 bases). The germline CDR1 and CDR2 sequences are MNHNS and SASEGT. The CDR3 consists of 14 residues. V was trimmed by 1 base and J by 5 bases, leaving 12 bases between them. This chain's CDR3 is CASSEVAGIDEQYF. CDR3 sequence (DNA): TGTGCCAGCAGTGAAGTAGCAGGGATCGACGAGCAGTACTTC.

This chain links TRBV28 with TRBJ2-7, with 9 bases aligning to TRBD1. The germline V gene has CDR1 MDHEN and CDR2 SYDVKM. This CDR3 has 14 residues. V was pared by 10 bases and J by 4 bases, with 11 bases of the junction left unmatched. CDR3 bases: TGTGCCATCAGGATAGACAGGGGGTCTTACGAGCAGTACTTC. It translates to CAIRIDRGSYEQYF.

The rearrangement uses TRBV6-6 and TRBJ1-2, with 8 positions matching TRBD1. CDR1 is MNHNY and CDR2 is SVGAGI in the germline V gene (reference sequence). The CDR3 has 15 amino acids. Trimming at V came to 6 bases and at J to 2 bases, leaving 8 bases not matched to a gene. For the CDR3, the DNA is TGTGCCAGCAGACACGGGGACAGGAGGAACTATGGCTACACCTTC. Translating gives CASRHGDRRNYGYTF.